Following are 10 T cell receptor beta chains from one sample sequenced in a study of blood T cells in healthy people across ages. A second PCR of about 6 to 11 cycles used a sample-barcoded 5' primer and a J-beta primer mix. Each CDR3 protein is one row after TCRdb ran MiXCR on the 5' RACE reads. The sample carries roughly 650,000 distinct CDR3 sequences, around 32% recorded once. Sequenced material: blood. All receptors derive from a woman older than 75 in good health.

This clonotype occurred many times. The chain carries TRBV5-5 and TRBJ2-3; D is possibly TRBD1 (6 bases). V gave up 10 bases and J gave up 0 bases, with 9 bases separating them. The germline gives CDR1 SGHKS, CDR2 YYEKEE (reference sequence). The CDR3 contains 12 residues. The CDR3 spells CADQGSTDTQYF. Written as DNA, the CDR3 is TGTGCCGATCAGGGGAGCACAGATACGCAGTATTTT.

This rearrangement joins TRBV21-1 to TRBJ2-6; the listed D gene, TRBD1, was not tested against the DNA. TRBV21-1 is a listed pseudogene. The CDR3 consists of 18 residues. Here the CDR3 reads CASGLTGGIFSGANVLTF. CDR3 DNA sequence: TGTGCCAGCGGCCTGACAGGGGGCATTTTCTCTGGGGCCAACGTCCTGACTTTC.

This clonotype was observed many times. This chain uses TRBV30 with TRBJ2-5; tentatively, D is TRBD1 or TRBD2 (5 bases each). Germline V gene sequence: CDR1 GTSNPN, CDR2 SVGIG (reference sequence). The CDR3 has 13 residues. The ends were cut back, 1 base at V and 5 bases at J, with 11 bases in the middle. The chain's CDR3 is CAWSAGASETQYF. The CDR3 nucleotides are TGTGCCTGGAGTGCCGGGGCGTCGGAGACCCAGTACTTC.

The J gene is TRBJ2-6, the V gene TRBV7-2; D gene uncertain. Looked up from germline, CDR1 is SGHTA and CDR2 is FQGNSA. The CDR3 is made up of 15 amino acids. Trimming removed 4 bases from V and 0 bases from J, with 7 bases in between. CDR3 region: CASSSYGSGANVLTF. CDR3 DNA: TGTGCCAGCAGCTCCTATGGCTCTGGGGCCAACGTCCTGACTTTC.

Ten or more counts support this clonotype. A much larger clone sits a single nucleotide away, making a read error possible. Written as DNA, the CDR3 is TGTGCCAGCAGCAGTGGGTCTAGCGGGCCTAACGAGCAGTACTTC. Its protein is CASSSGSSGPNEQYF. The chain employs TRBV7-2 and TRBJ2-7; 8 nucleotides agree with TRBD2. The ends lost 5 bases at V and 5 bases at J; junction bases unmatched: 11. This CDR3 has 15 amino acids. Germline assignment: CDR1 SGHTA and CDR2 FQGNSA.

This clonotype was counted ten times or more. The CDR3 sequence is CASSWGELAKNIQYF. For the CDR3, the DNA is TGTGCCAGCAGTTGGGGAGAACTAGCCAAAAACATTCAGTACTTC. J is TRBJ2-4 and V is TRBV12-3 or TRBV12-4; a possible D gene is TRBD2 (5 bases). V was shortened by 4 bases and J by 0 bases, with 10 bases between the two germline ends. The CDR3 extends over 15 amino acids.

The chain employs TRBV5-6 and TRBJ1-5, with 8 positions matching TRBD1. In germline, CDR1 is SGHDT, CDR2 YYEEEE. This CDR3 has 17 amino acids. The junction had 8 bases not matched to a gene; V was cut back by 2 bases and J by 1 base. The CDR3 DNA follows: TGTGCCAGCAGCTTTCGGACAGGGATCGGCAGCAATCAGCCCCAGCATTTT. Translated: CASSFRTGIGSNQPQHF.

Note on this clonotype: This sequence may be a read error, since a much larger clone differs from it by one base. This sequence joins TRBV27 and TRBJ2-1; no firm D call. Germline CDR1 is MNHEY and CDR2 is SMNVEV (reference sequence). The CDR3 has 17 residues. CDR3 sequence reads: CASSSHQSRLGNNEQVF. The CDR3 bases are TGTGCCAGCAGTTCTCACCAAAGCCGGCTGGGGAACAATGAGCAGGTCTTC.

There are a few counts of this clonotype. Since a much larger clone is just one base distant, this may be a read error. V and J are TRBV28 and TRBJ2-7, with a possible D match to TRBD2 (5 bases). The germline gives CDR1 MDHEN, CDR2 SYDVKM. The CDR3 is 14 residues long. The CDR3 bases are TGTGCCAGCAGGTTATATTACGGGGCCTACGAGCAGTACTTC. Its translation: CASRLYYGAYEQYF.

The table lists this clonotype with a few counts. This chain uses TRBV7-2 with TRBJ2-2; the match to TRBD2 covers 9 bases. With V trimmed by 5 bases and J by 2 bases, 6 bases remained unmatched. The CDR3 consists of 16 residues. CDR1 and CDR2 from the germline V gene are SGHTA and FQGNSA. The CDR3 loop is CASSLKRGANTGELFF. CDR3 in DNA: TGTGCCAGCAGCCTAAAGCGGGGGGCCAACACCGGGGAGCTGTTTTTT.